This TCR beta chain is from a study of CD4 T cells in relation to SARS-CoV-2 and coronaviruses. About the study: The HLA restriction of the shared crossreactive spike epitopes was mapped.

Study findings and constraints: The cross-reactivity analysis covered only spike protein, not other viral proteins. Compared with monoreactive clones, crossreactive clones showed significantly weaker SARS-CoV-2 expansion. In around 60% of donors, memory CD4+ clonotypes crossrecognized SARS-CoV-2 and at least one common cold coronavirus spike.

Note on this clone: Its antigen is not known.

The V gene's germline CDR1 is LNHDA and CDR2 SQIVND (reference sequence). The V gene lost 9 bases and the J gene lost 8 bases, with 14 bases spanning the gap. The CDR3 extends over 12 amino acids. Produced via immunoSEQ multiplex PCR; TCRdb's table is partial and in-frame only. The table includes tens of thousands of clones, approximately 93% detected once. CD4+ T cells from unexposed donors were obtained before the COVID-19 pandemic (2011-2018). The sequence was collected from a human donor in good health. Sequenced input: naive CD4+ T cells from PBMCs. Subset given: naive CD4+ T cells isolated by negative enrichment. This chain joins TRBV19 and TRBJ1-3, with D unresolved. CDR3 amino acids: CASSIGVDTIYF. The CDR3 DNA sequence: TGTGCCAGCTCAATCGGGGTTGACACCATATATTTT.